The 22 T cell receptor beta chains reported below all come from one sample, sequenced in a study of blood T cell repertoires in COVID-19. This table comes from immunoSEQ multiplex PCR, and its TCRdb copy is limited to in-frame clones, with some not included. The table lists about 260,000 clones, around four fifths of them singletons. The sequenced material came from peripheral blood. The source of these receptors is a man aged 55 to 70 with acute or convalescent COVID-19.

V usage is TRBV5-6 and J usage is TRBJ2-5; 10 nucleotides match TRBD2. The CDR3 runs to 14 residues. Germline V gene data show CDR1 as SGHDT and CDR2 as YYEEEE. V dropped 4 bases and J dropped 9; count of bases not matched to a gene: 9. The CDR3 nucleotides read TGTGCCAGCAGCACTAGCGGGGTCAAAGGGGCCCAGTACTTC. It translates to CASSTSGVKGAQYF. The full variable domain, its missing parts supplied by reference TRBV5-6 and TRBJ2-5, is DAGVTQSPTHLIKTRGQQVTLRCSPKSGHDTVSWYQQALGQGPQFIFQYYEEEERQRGNFPDRFSGHQFPNYSSELNVNALLLGDSALYLCASSTSGVKGAQYFGPGTRLLVL.

The chain recombines TRBV5-1 with TRBJ1-1, with TRBD1 matching over 8 bases. The CDR3 has 14 residues. Germline CDR1 and CDR2: SGHRS and YFSETQ. With V trimmed by 3 bases and J by 5 bases, 6 bases remained unmatched. CDR3 nucleotides: TGCGCCAGCAGCTACGGACAGGGTTGGACTGAAGCTTTCTTT. Translation gives CASSYGQGWTEAFF.

The chain uses TRBV6-4 and TRBJ2-7; 10 bases line up with TRBD2. Germline values: CDR1 MRHNA, CDR2 SNTAGT. CDR3 length equals 18 residues. J was trimmed by 2 bases and V by 0 bases; bases with no gene match: 10. The DNA of the CDR3 is TGTGCCAGCAGTGACTCCGTGATCTTAGCGGGAGGTCCCTACGAGCAGTACTTC. Encoded protein: CASSDSVILAGGPYEQYF.

This chain links TRBV5-6 with TRBJ1-1, with D possibly matching TRBD1 (5 bases). The V gene's germline CDR1 is SGHDT and CDR2 YYEEEE. Trimming left V 7 bases short and J 0 bases short, with 13 bases between. The CDR3 runs 14 residues. The DNA for the CDR3 is TGTGCCAGCTGGTGGGGCGGAATGAACACTGAAGCTTTCTTT. It encodes CASWWGGMNTEAFF. Together with reference TRBV5-6 and TRBJ1-1, the CDR3 gives the full variable domain: DAGVTQSPTHLIKTRGQQVTLRCSPKSGHDTVSWYQQALGQGPQFIFQYYEEEERQRGNFPDRFSGHQFPNYSSELNVNALLLGDSALYLCASWWGGMNTEAFFGQGTRLTVV.

This clone was observed once. The chain employs TRBV5-3 and TRBJ2-3; D remains unclear. TRBV5-3 counts as an open reading frame of uncertain function. This CDR3 has 17 amino acids. V gave up 5 bases and J gave up 0 bases, with 19 bases separating them. The CDR3 DNA follows: TGTGCCAGAAGATCGACACCCCAGCCATTTAGCACAGATACGCAGTATTTT. Amino acids: CARRSTPQPFSTDTQYF.

The V and J genes are TRBV18 and TRBJ1-5, with D tentatively TRBD1 (5 bases). Between the trimmed V and J ends, which lost 0 bases and 4 bases, there was a span of 7 bases. Germline CDR1 and CDR2: KGHSH and LQKENI. This CDR3 is 14 amino acids long. The CDR3 bases are TGTGCCAGCTCACCACCGGGGCCAAATCAGCCCCAGCATTTT. Its translation: CASSPPGPNQPQHF.

V is TRBV7-2 and J is TRBJ2-5, with 7 bases fitting TRBD1. Losses at the gene ends were 7 bases for V and 7 bases for J; bases not matched to a gene: 15. CDR3 length: 15 residues. The germline V gene has CDR1 SGHTA and CDR2 FQGNSA. In nucleotides, the CDR3 is TGTGCCAGCACCTCCTGGGGCTCACCAGGGGGGACCCAGTACTTC. Translating it yields CASTSWGSPGGTQYF. The full variable domain, its missing parts supplied by reference TRBV7-2 and TRBJ2-5, is GAGVSQSPSNKVTEKGKDVELRCDPISGHTALYWYRQSLGQGLEFLIYFQGNSAPDKSGLPSDRFSAERTGGSVSTLTIQRTQQEDSAVYLCASTSWGSPGGTQYFGPGTRLLVL.

Only a few counts were recorded for this clone. This chain connects TRBV6-2 or TRBV6-3 to TRBJ2-7, with TRBD1 identical over 8 bases. This CDR3 region has 15 residues. Germline CDR1 reads MNHEY; CDR2 reads SVGEGT. The ends lost 5 bases at V and 3 bases at J; junction bases unmatched: 9. The CDR3 sequence is CASSPPGTGLYEQYF. CDR3 bases: TGTGCCAGCAGTCCGCCCGGGACAGGACTCTACGAGCAGTACTTC.

A note on this clone: Other DNA sequences in this sample translate to the same CDR3. The rearrangement joins TRBV20-1 to TRBJ1-1; D possibly corresponds to TRBD1 (6 bases). This CDR3 region has 13 residues. The V end was cut by 6 bases, the J end by 4 bases, with 15 bases between. Germline CDR1 and CDR2: DFQATT and SNEGSKA (reference sequence). This CDR3 is CSASPGVATEAFF. CDR3 coding DNA: TGCAGTGCCAGTCCAGGGGTAGCCACTGAAGCTTTCTTT.

The J gene is TRBJ1-5, the V gene TRBV6-1, with TRBD1 matching 9 bases. V lost 0 bases, J lost 5 bases, and 5 bases stayed unmatched. The CDR3 runs 16 residues. The V gene's germline CDR1 is MNHNS and CDR2 SASEGT. The CDR3 DNA is TGTGCCAGCAGTGAAGCACCGGGACAGGGTTATCAGCCCCAGCATTTT. Its protein product is CASSEAPGQGYQPQHF.

The V gene is TRBV20-1, the J gene TRBJ2-7; D is possibly TRBD1 (7 bases). The CDR3 runs to 11 residues. Trimming shortened V by 1 base and J by 10 bases, and 11 bases separated the two germline ends. Germline CDR1 reads DFQATT; CDR2 reads SNEGSKA (reference sequence). CDR3 nucleotides: TGCAGTGCTAGAGCCAGGGGGGAACAGTACTTC. Translating it yields CSARARGEQYF.

V and J are TRBV5-3 and TRBJ1-2, with D perhaps matching TRBD1 (6 bases). TRBV5-3 falls under the ORF class, with uncertain function. Trimming removed 4 bases at V and 1 base at J, with 11 bases between. The CDR3 has 14 amino acids. This CDR3 is CARSLTGINYGYTF. CDR3 in DNA: TGTGCCAGAAGCCTCACAGGGATTAACTATGGCTACACCTTC.

In this sample, this clone turned up once. V and J are TRBV5-1 and TRBJ2-1; 13 bases are a match to TRBD2. The CDR3 contains 16 residues. Looked up from germline, CDR1 is SGHRS and CDR2 is YFSETQ. After removal of 2 bases from V and 3 bases from J, the junction contained 2 bases not matched to a gene. In DNA, the CDR3 is TGCGCCAGCAGCTTAACTAGCGGGAGGGGCTACAATGAGCAGTTCTTC. Protein: CASSLTSGRGYNEQFF.

V usage is TRBV4-1 and J usage is TRBJ2-2; D possibly corresponds to TRBD1 (5 bases). The V and J ends lost 0 bases and 2 bases respectively, with 19 bases between them. CDR3 size: 19 residues. Germline V gene sequence: CDR1 MGHRA, CDR2 YSYEKL. The CDR3, as DNA: TGCGCCAGCAGCCAAGAAGGGCAGGGATCGGCTGCAAACACCGGGGAGCTGTTTTTT. Protein sequence: CASSQEGQGSAANTGELFF.

The rearrangement uses TRBV29-1 and TRBJ1-4; D remains unclear. The CDR3 loop spans 14 amino acids. V lost 6 bases, J lost 8 bases, and 19 bases lay in between. The germline CDR1 and CDR2 sequences are SQVTM and ANQGSEA. Here the CDR3 DNA reads TGCAGCGTGGCGATGGAGGGCGGTGGAGAAAAACTGTTTTTT. It encodes CSVAMEGGGEKLFF.

The chain employs TRBV28 and TRBJ2-7; 7 nucleotides align to TRBD1. Germline lookup yields CDR1 MDHEN and CDR2 SYDVKM. Germline trimming cut 6 bases from V and 2 bases from J; bases unmatched to any gene: 10. CDR3 length: 15 residues. CDR3 nucleotides: TGTGCCAGCAGCCCTACAGGGGCCCTCACCTACGAGCAGTACTTC. Translation: CASSPTGALTYEQYF.

J is TRBJ2-2 and V is TRBV6-6; 7 bases are a match to TRBD1. This CDR3 is 16 amino acids long. Germline V gene lookup returns CDR1 MNHNY and CDR2 SVGAGI (reference sequence). With 6 bases clipped from V and 4 bases from J, the junction kept 11 bases outside the gene matches. CDR3 sequence (DNA): TGTGCCAGCAGGCGTCTTACAGGGGTCCCCACCGGGGAGCTGTTTTTT. Translated, it gives CASRRLTGVPTGELFF.

J is TRBJ2-1 and V is TRBV6-1; perhaps TRBD2 as D (5 bases). CDR1 and CDR2 (germline): MNHNS, SASEGT. This CDR3 comprises 13 residues. V was clipped by 2 bases and J by 7 bases, with 9 bases between them. The CDR3 nucleotides read TGTGCCAGCAGTGAAACTTGGAGGAATGAGCAGTTCTTC. Its translation: CASSETWRNEQFF.

The chain uses TRBV3-1 (or the pseudogene TRBV3-2) and TRBJ1-2; D is unresolved. Trimming cost V 1 base and J 3 bases, with 9 bases left between them. The CDR3 is 14 amino acids. Germline lookup yields CDR1 LGHDT and CDR2 YNNKEL (reference sequence). Written as DNA, the CDR3 is TGTGCCAGCAGCCAAGGGCTGGTCGACTATGGCTACACCTTC. It translates to CASSQGLVDYGYTF.

The chain has TRBV23-1 and TRBJ2-7; a possible D gene is TRBD1 (6 bases). TRBV23-1 is an open reading frame, and its role is uncertain. The CDR3 sequence is 14 residues long. V shed 3 bases and J shed 2 bases, with 11 bases lying between them. The CDR3: CASSHRTDPYEQYF. CDR3 coding DNA: TGCGCCAGCAGTCACAGGACAGACCCCTACGAGCAGTACTTC.

CDR3 sequence (DNA): TGTGCCAGCAGAGTTTCTCGGACTAGATGGTCGGGCGAGCAGTACTTC. Amino acid sequence: CASRVSRTRWSGEQYF. This sequence joins TRBV5-6 and TRBJ2-7; 7 nucleotides align to TRBD2. Trimming removed 5 bases from V and 6 bases from J; junction bases left unmatched: 17. Per germline, CDR1 SGHDT and CDR2 YYEEEE. There are 16 residues in the CDR3.

This clone appeared a few times. The CDR3 loop reads CASRRDRSSSPLHF. Here the CDR3 DNA reads TGTGCCAGCAGAAGGGACAGGTCAAGTTCACCCCTCCACTTT. V is TRBV27 and J is TRBJ1-6, with 8 bases fitting TRBD1. The CDR3 spans 14 residues. J was trimmed by 9 bases and V by 6 bases; bases with no gene match: 7. Germline CDR1 and CDR2: MNHEY and SMNVEV (reference sequence).